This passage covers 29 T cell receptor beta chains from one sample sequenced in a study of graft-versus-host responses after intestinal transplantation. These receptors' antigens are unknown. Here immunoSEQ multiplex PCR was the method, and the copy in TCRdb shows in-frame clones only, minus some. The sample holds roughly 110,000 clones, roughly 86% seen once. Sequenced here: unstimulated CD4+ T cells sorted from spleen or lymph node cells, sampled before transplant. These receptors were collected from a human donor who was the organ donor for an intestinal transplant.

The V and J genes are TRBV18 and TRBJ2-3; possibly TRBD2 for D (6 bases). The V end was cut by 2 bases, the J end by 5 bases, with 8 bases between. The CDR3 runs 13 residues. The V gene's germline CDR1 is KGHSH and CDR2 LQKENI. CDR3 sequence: CASSPTAGDTQYF. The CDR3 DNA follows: TGTGCCAGCTCACCAACAGCGGGAGATACGCAGTATTTT.

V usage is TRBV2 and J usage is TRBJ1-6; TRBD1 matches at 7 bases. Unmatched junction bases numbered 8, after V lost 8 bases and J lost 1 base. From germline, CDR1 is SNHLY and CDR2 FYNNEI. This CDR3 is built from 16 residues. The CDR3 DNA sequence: TGTGCCAGCGGAAAGACAGGGTTTTCCTATAATTCACCCCTCCACTTT. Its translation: CASGKTGFSYNSPLHF.

CDR3 sequence: CASSFGNSYNEQFF. CDR3 nucleotides: TGCGCCAGCAGCTTTGGCAACTCCTACAATGAGCAGTTCTTC. J is TRBJ2-1 and V is TRBV5-1; no clear D gene. Germline lookup yields CDR1 SGHRS and CDR2 YFSETQ. V dropped 2 bases and J dropped 0 bases, with 6 bases sitting between them. This CDR3 region has 14 residues.

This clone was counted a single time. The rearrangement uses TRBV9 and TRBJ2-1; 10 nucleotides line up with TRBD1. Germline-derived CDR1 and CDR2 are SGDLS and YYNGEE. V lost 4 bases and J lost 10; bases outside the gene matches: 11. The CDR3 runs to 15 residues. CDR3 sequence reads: CASSPAGTGVGEQFF. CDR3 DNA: TGTGCCAGCAGCCCAGCGGGGACAGGGGTCGGCGAGCAGTTCTTC.

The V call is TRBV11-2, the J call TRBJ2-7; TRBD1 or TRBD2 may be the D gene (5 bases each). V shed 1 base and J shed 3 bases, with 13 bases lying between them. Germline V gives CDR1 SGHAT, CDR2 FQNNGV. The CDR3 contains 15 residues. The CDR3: CASSLGRGPNYEQYF. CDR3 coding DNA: TGTGCCAGCAGCTTAGGCCGGGGACCCAACTACGAGCAGTACTTC.

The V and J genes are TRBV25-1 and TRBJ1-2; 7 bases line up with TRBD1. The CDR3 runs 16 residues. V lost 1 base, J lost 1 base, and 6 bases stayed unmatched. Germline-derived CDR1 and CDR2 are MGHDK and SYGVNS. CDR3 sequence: CASSESLGGLNYGYTF. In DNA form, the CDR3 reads TGTGCCAGCAGTGAATCGCTAGGGGGCCTTAACTATGGCTACACCTTC.

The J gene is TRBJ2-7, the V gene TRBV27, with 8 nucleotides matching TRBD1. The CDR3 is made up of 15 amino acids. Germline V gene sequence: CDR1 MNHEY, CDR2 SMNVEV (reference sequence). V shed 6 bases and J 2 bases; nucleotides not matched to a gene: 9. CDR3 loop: CASSRGTGSPYEQYF. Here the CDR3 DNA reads TGTGCCAGCAGCCGTGGGACAGGCAGTCCCTACGAGCAGTACTTC.

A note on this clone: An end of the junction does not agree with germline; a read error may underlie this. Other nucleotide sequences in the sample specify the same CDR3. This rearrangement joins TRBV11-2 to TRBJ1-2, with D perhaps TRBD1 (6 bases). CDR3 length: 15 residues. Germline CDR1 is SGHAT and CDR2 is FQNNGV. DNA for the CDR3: TGTGCCAGCAGCTTAGGTCTGACAGGCAACTACGGCTACACCTTC. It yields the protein CASSLGLTGNYGYTF.

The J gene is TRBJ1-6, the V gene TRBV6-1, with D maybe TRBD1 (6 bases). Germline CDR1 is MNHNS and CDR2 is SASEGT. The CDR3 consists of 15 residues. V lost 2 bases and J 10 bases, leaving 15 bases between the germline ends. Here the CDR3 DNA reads TGTGCCAGCAGTGAATATTACAGGGCACGGTCACCCCTCCACTTT. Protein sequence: CASSEYYRARSPLHF.

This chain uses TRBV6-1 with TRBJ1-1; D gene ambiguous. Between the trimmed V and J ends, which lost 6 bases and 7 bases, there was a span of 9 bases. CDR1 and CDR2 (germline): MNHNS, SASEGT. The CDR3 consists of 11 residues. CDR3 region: CASSVPIEAFF. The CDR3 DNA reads TGTGCCAGCAGCGTGCCGATTGAAGCTTTCTTT.

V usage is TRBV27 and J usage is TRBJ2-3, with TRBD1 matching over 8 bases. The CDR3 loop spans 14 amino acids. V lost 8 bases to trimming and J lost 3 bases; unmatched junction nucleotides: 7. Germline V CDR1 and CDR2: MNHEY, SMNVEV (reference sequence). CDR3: CASARDRFTDTQYF. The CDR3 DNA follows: TGTGCCAGCGCCCGGGACAGGTTTACAGATACGCAGTATTTT.

CDR3 nucleotides: TGTGCCAGCAGCACTAGATTCCACGTTGGCTACACCTTC. This encodes CASSTRFHVGYTF. J is TRBJ1-2 and V is TRBV6-5; D gene ambiguous. CDR3 size: 13 residues. The V gene's germline CDR1 is MNHEY and CDR2 SVGAGI. With 6 bases removed from V and 7 bases from J, the gap between germline ends came to 15 bases.

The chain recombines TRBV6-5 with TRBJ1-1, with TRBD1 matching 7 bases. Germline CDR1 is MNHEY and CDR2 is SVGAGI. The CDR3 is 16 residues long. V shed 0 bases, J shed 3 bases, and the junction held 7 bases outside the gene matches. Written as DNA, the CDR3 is TGTGCCAGCAGTTACTCGATTCAGGGGGGGTACACTGAAGCTTTCTTT. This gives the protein CASSYSIQGGYTEAFF.

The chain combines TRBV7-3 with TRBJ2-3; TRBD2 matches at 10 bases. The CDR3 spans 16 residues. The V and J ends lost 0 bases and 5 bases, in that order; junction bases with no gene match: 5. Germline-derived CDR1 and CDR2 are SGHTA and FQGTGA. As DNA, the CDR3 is TGTGCCAGCAGCTTAACCCAGCGGGGGGGCCAAGATACGCAGTATTTT. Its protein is CASSLTQRGGQDTQYF.

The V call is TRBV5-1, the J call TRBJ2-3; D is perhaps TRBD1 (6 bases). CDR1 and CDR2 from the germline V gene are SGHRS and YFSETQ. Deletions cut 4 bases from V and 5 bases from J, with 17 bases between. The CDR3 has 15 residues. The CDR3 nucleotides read TGCGCCAGCAGCGTGACAGGCGCCTTGGGAGATACGCAGTATTTT. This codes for CASSVTGALGDTQYF.

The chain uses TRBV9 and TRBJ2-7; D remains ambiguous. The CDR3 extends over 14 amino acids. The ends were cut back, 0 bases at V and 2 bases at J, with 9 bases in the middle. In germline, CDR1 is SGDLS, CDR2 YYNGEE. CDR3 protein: CASSVDHRAYEQYF. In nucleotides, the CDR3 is TGTGCCAGCAGCGTAGACCATAGGGCCTACGAGCAGTACTTC.

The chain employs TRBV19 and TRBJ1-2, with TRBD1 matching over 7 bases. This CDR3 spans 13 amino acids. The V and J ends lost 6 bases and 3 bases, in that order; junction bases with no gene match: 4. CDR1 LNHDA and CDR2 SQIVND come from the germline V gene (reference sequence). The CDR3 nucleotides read TGTGCCAGTAGCAACGACAGGGACTATGGCTACACCTTC. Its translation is CASSNDRDYGYTF.

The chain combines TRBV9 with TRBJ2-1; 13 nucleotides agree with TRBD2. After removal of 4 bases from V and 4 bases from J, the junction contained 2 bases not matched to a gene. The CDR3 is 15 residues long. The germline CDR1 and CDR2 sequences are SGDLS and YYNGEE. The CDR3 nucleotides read TGTGCCAGCAGCAAACTAGCGGGAGGGTACAATGAGCAGTTCTTC. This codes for CASSKLAGGYNEQFF.

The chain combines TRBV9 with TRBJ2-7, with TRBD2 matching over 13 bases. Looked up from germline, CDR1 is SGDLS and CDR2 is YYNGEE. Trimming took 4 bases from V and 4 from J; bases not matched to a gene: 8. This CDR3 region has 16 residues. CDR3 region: CASSPLGLAGVYEQYF. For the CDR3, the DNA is TGTGCCAGCAGCCCATTAGGACTAGCGGGAGTTTACGAGCAGTACTTC.

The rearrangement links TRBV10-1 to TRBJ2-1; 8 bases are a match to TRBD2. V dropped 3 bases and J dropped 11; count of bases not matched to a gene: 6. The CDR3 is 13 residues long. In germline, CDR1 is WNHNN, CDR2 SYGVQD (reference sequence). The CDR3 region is CASSEGGGNQQFF. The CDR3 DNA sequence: TGCGCCAGCAGTGAAGGCGGGGGGAACCAGCAGTTCTTC.

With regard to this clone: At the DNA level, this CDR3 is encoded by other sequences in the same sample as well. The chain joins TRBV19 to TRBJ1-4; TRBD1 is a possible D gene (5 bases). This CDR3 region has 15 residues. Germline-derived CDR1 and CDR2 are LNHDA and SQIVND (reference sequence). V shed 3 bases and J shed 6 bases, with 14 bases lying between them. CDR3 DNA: TGTGCCAGTAGTATGTCCCAGGGTGTGGATGAAAAACTGTTTTTT. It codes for CASSMSQGVDEKLFF.

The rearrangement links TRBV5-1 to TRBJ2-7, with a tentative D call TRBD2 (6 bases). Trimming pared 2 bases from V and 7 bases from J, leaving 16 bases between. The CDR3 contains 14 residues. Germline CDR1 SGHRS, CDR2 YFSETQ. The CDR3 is CASSFLPGEGEQYF. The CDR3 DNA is TGCGCCAGCAGCTTTCTCCCGGGGGAAGGGGAGCAGTACTTC.

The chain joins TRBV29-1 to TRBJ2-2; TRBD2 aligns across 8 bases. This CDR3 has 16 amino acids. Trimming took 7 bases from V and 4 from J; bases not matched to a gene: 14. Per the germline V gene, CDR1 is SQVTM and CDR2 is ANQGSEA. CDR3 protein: CSGKRESMSFTGELFF. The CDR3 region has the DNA TGCAGCGGTAAGCGGGAGAGTATGTCATTCACCGGGGAGCTGTTTTTT.

CDR3 amino acids: CASSEVSQAETQYF. DNA for the CDR3: TGTGCCAGCAGTGAAGTCAGTCAAGCGGAGACCCAGTACTTC. This chain connects TRBV2 to TRBJ2-5; no clear D gene. V was pared by 1 base and J by 5 bases, with 11 bases between. CDR1 and CDR2 from the germline V gene are SNHLY and FYNNEI. The CDR3 runs to 14 residues.

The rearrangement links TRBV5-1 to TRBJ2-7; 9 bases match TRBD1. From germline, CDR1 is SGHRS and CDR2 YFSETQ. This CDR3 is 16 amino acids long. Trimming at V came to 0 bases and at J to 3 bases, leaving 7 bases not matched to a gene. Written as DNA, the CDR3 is TGCGCCAGCAGCTTGGCCGGGACAGGGCCCTTCTACGAGCAGTACTTC. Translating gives CASSLAGTGPFYEQYF.

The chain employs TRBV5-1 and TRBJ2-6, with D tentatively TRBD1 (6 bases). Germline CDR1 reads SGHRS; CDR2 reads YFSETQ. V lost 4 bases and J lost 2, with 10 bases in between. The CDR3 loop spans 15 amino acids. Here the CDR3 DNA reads TGCGCCAGCAGCAAGACAGGCACTGGGGCCAACGTCCTGACTTTC. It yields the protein CASSKTGTGANVLTF.

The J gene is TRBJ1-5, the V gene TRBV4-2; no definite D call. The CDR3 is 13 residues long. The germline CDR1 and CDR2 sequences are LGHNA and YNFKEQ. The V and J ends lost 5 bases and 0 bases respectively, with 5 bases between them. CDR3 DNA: TGTGCCAGCAGCGTAACTAGCAATCAGCCCCAGCATTTT. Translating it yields CASSVTSNQPQHF.

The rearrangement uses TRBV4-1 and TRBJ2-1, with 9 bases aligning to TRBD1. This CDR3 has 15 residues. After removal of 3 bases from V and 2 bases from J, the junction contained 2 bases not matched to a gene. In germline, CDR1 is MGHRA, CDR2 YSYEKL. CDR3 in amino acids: CASSQGQGAYNEQFF. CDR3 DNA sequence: TGCGCCAGCAGCCAGGGACAGGGTGCCTACAATGAGCAGTTCTTC.

CDR3 protein: CASSLGTQDTQYF. CDR3 DNA sequence: TGTGCCAGCAGCTTAGGTACCCAAGATACGCAGTATTTT. The chain links TRBV11-2 to TRBJ2-3; D not resolved. The CDR3 contains 13 residues. Germline CDR1 is SGHAT and CDR2 is FQNNGV. Trimming removed 1 base from V and 5 bases from J, with 7 bases in between.